This TCR beta chain was identified in a study of Ad26.COV2.S vaccination and SARS-CoV-2 variants. Study-wide context: A COV1001 Ad26.COV2.S trial-arm participant provided the sample. General observations from the study: Vaccine recipients posted higher spike-specific TCR breadth than their placebo counterparts.

Concerning this clone itself: What it recognizes is unknown.

This CDR3 is built from 14 residues. The germline CDR1 and CDR2 sequences are LGHNA and YSLEER. V shed 6 bases and J 6 bases; nucleotides not matched to a gene: 4. The treatment here: about 20 received Ad26.COV2.S at low or high dose, single or two shots; about 5 received placebo; per-sample allocation not given. The samples date from day 63 after the first vaccine or placebo injection. Clones were read by immunoSEQ multiplex PCR, and TCRdb kept only the in-frame ones, dropping some. The sample has more than 300,000 clones; approximately 86% are singletons. This receptor was taken from a person aged 18-65 years who received the Ad26.COV2.S COVID-19 vaccine or a placebo. This sequence joins TRBV4-3 and TRBJ2-2; TRBD1 agrees at 10 bases. The sample here was peripheral blood, taken in a trial of Ad26.COV2.S vaccine versus placebo. The CDR3 protein is CASSRDRGSGELFF. The CDR3 DNA reads TGCGCCAGCAGTCGGGACAGGGGATCCGGGGAGCTGTTTTTT.